This TCR beta chain is from a study of cytomegalovirus exposure and HLA in healthy donors. Study-level results: A classifier reportedly called cytomegalovirus status with high sensitivity and specificity. The authors excluded some V segments, including TRBV6-2 and TRBV6-3, as indistinguishable. Association of a missense DCLRE1C variant with TCR beta V- and J-gene trimming was reported in a later analysis.

Remarks on this clone: Its antigen is still unknown.

Germline V gene sequence: CDR1 SGHAT, CDR2 FQNNGV. V lost 5 bases, J lost 4 bases, and 15 bases lay in between. The CDR3 totals 15 residues. PCR primers comprised 60 Vbeta and 13 Jbeta primers. Some clones are missing from TCRdb's copy, which holds only in-frame ones; the method was immunoSEQ multiplex PCR. There are 150,000 to 200,000 clones in the sample; approximately 80% occur only once, and approximately 1.5% lies in the top ten. The sample taken for sequencing was PBMCs. The sequence derives from a woman aged 18 to 35 in good health and CMV-seronegative. This chain connects TRBV11-2 to TRBJ2-1; D possibly corresponds to TRBD1 (6 bases). The DNA of the CDR3 is TGTGCCAGCAGCGAAGTCGTGGGACATTACAATGAGCAGTTCTTC. Translated, it gives CASSEVVGHYNEQFF.